The clone carrying this TCR beta chain was found a few times. There are 20 residues in the CDR3. V was clipped by 3 bases and J by 3 bases, with 29 bases between them. MiXCR, run by TCRdb on the RT-PCR reads, gives a single entry per CDR3 protein. The sample lists a few hundred thousand distinct CDR3 sequences, about a fifth seen once, with more than 8.5% in the top ten. These data originate in a study of response to subunit inactivated influenza vaccine. The chain employs TRBV12-3 or TRBV12-4 and TRBJ1-1; tentative D call: TRBD1 (6 bases). The receptor was derived from a man between 50 and 69 years old who received an inactivated influenza vaccine. This material consisted of PBMCs from blood, taken roughly 20 months after vaccination. CDR3 amino acids: CASSFGDWGRTLVEDTEAFF. CDR3 nucleotide sequence: TGTGCCAGCAGTTTCGGGGATTGGGGGCGGACCTTAGTGGAGGACACTGAAGCTTTCTTT.